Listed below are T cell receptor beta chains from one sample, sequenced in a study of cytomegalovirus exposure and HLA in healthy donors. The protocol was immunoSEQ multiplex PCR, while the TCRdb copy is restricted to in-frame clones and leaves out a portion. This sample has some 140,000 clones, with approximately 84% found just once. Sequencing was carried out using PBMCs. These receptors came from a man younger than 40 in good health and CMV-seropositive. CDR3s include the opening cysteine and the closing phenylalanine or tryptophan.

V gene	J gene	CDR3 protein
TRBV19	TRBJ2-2	CASSPLAGEGPGELFF
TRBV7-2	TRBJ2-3	CASSSQGARQDTQYF
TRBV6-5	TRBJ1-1	CASSSLGGRMRAFF
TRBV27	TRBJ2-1	CASSLLVAGGRNEQFF
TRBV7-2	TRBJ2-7	CASSSQGLEQYF
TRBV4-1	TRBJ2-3	CASSQRTSGRVSDTQYF
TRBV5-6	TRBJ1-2	CASSFKLGTPRRGYTF
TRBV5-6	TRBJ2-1	CASSLVGGWGSDEQFF
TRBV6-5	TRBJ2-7	CASSPAGRPYEQYF
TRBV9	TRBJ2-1	CASSARVTAYNEQFF
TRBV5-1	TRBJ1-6	CASSPDRLGSPLHF
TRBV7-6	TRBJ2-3	CASSFREDTQYF
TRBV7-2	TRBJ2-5	CASSPKRSSGIQETQYF
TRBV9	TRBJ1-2	CASSNRDSLFDDYTF
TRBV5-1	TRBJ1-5	CASSLEGSRNQPQHF
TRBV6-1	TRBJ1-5	CASSESGSNQPQHF
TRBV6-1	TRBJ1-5	CASSPQGQINQPQHF
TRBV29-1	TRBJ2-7	CSTGEGYEQYF
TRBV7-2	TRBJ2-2	CASTRGGTGELFF
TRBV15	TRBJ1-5	CATSRAPGEPQHF
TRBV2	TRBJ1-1	CASIRVNTEAFF
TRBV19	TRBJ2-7	CASTPRRDTSYEQYF
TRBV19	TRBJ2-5	CASSIGPSGQETQYF
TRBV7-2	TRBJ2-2	CASSRSGLINTGELFF
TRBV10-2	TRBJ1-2	CASGIQGLYGYTF
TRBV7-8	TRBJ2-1	CASSLGSSGNSYNEQFF
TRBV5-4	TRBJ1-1	CASSRPSPGQPNTEAFF
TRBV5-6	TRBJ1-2	CASSTRKRPERTGYTF
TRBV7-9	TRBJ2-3	CASSIQGDTQYF
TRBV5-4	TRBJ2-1	CASSKSGTHQGNEQFF
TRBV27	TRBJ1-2	CASSLRPGSPPGYTF
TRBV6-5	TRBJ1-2	CASRTDSYGYTF
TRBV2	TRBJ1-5	CASSISTVTNQPQHF
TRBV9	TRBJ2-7	CASSAGGLGEQYF
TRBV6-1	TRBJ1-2	CASSEAGGNYGYTF
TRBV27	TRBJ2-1	CASSGGREAYNEQFF
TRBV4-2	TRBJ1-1	CASSQQPPQGMNTEAFF
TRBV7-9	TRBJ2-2	CASSNSGAGTGELFF
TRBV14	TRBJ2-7	CASSRDRDSPSYEQYF
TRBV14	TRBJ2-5	CASSSSGGRETQYF
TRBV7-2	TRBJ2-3	CASSLAGPTDTQYF
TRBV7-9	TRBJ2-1	CASSFGNEQFF
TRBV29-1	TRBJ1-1	CSAVPGSEAFF
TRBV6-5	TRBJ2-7	CASRPSGEDEQYF
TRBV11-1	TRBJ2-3	CASSLQRTRRDTQYF
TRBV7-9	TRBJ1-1	CASSSDRGYGEAFF